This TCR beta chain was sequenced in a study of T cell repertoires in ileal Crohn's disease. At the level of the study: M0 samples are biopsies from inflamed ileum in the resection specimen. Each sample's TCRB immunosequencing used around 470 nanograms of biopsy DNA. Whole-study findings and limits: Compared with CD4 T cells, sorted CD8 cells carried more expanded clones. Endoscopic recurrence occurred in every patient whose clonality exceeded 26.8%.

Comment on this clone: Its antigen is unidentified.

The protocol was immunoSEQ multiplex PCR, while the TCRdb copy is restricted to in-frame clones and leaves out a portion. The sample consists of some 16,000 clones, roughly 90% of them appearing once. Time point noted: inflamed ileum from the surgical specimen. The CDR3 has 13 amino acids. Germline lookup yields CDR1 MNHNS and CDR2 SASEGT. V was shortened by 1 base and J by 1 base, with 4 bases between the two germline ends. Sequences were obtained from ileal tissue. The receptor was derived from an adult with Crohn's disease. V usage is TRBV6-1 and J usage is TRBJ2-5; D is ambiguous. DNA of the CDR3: TGTGCCAGCAGTGAAGGGTTCCAAGAGACCCAGTACTTC. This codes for CASSEGFQETQYF.